A single sample gave rise to the 10 T cell receptor beta chains below, sequenced in a study of shared clonotypes between healthy human individuals. Selected positively for CCR7 and CD45RO-negative, naive CD8 cells excluded terminally differentiated effector memory CD45RA+ cells. Clones were sequenced by immunoSEQ multiplex PCR, and TCRdb holds only the in-frame ones, with some missing. The profile shows hundreds of thousands of clones, roughly 98% of them singletons. Sequenced input: naive CD8+ T cells sorted from blood. Receptor source: a man aged 25 to 40 in good health.

The sample holds one count of this clone. The rearrangement links TRBV20-1 to TRBJ2-1; no reliable D call. From germline, CDR1 is DFQATT and CDR2 SNEGSKA (reference sequence). V lost 0 bases and J lost 9, with 6 bases in between. The CDR3 loop spans 11 amino acids. This CDR3 reads CSAREAGEQFF. CDR3 nucleotides: TGCAGTGCTAGAGAGGCCGGTGAGCAGTTCTTC.

The chain links TRBV11-2 to TRBJ2-3, with D perhaps matching TRBD1 (6 bases). The CDR3 has 13 residues. The V and J ends lost 6 bases and 0 bases respectively, with 7 bases between them. The germline V gene encodes CDR1 SGHAT and CDR2 FQNNGV. In DNA, the CDR3 is TGTGCCAGCAGGGGGACAAGCACAGATACGCAGTATTTT. Amino acids: CASRGTSTDTQYF.

The V and J genes are TRBV7-9 and TRBJ2-2, with D tentatively TRBD1 or TRBD2 (5 bases each). Trimming cost V 11 bases and J 0 bases, with 7 bases left between them. CDR3 length: 12 residues. The V gene's germline CDR1 is SEHNR and CDR2 FQNEAQ (reference sequence). Here the CDR3 DNA reads TGTGCCGGGACGACGAACACCGGGGAGCTGTTTTTT. Translation gives CAGTTNTGELFF.

The chain joins TRBV25-1 to TRBJ1-2, with 8 bases matching TRBD1. This CDR3 region has 15 residues. V lost 4 bases to trimming and J lost 8 bases; unmatched junction nucleotides: 12. Germline V gene sequence: CDR1 MGHDK, CDR2 SYGVNS. The DNA for the CDR3 is TGTGCCAGCAGTGTTCTTGCTCAGGGGGCTGACGGCTACACCTTC. This codes for CASSVLAQGADGYTF.

V is TRBV6-5 and J is TRBJ1-5; D gene ambiguous. CDR3 length equals 13 residues. Germline CDR1 is MNHEY and CDR2 is SVGAGI. Between the trimmed V and J ends, which lost 0 bases and 7 bases, there was a span of 7 bases. The CDR3 spells CASSYSSIQPQHF. The CDR3 DNA is TGTGCCAGCAGTTACTCCTCAATACAGCCCCAGCATTTT.

V and J are TRBV5-1 and TRBJ2-2; D call uncertain. This CDR3 has 13 residues. V was shortened by 0 bases and J by 3 bases, with 3 bases between the two germline ends. Germline V gene lookup returns CDR1 SGHRS and CDR2 YFSETQ. The DNA of the CDR3 is TGCGCCAGCAGCTTGGGAGACACCGGGGAGCTGTTTTTT. It specifies CASSLGDTGELFF.

This sequence joins TRBV5-4 and TRBJ2-1; 11 bases are a match to TRBD2. Germline lookup yields CDR1 SGHNT and CDR2 YYREEE (reference sequence). The CDR3 totals 17 residues. Trimming at V came to 1 base and at J to 7 bases, leaving 10 bases not matched to a gene. In DNA, the CDR3 is TGTGCCAGCAGCTTGCGGCTAGCGGGAGGAGCGGCGAATGAGCAGTTCTTC. Translation gives CASSLRLAGGAANEQFF.

The chain is built from TRBV29-1 and TRBJ2-1, with 7 bases lining up with TRBD2. Trimming took 5 bases from V and 3 from J; bases not matched to a gene: 4. From germline, CDR1 is SQVTM and CDR2 ANQGSEA. This CDR3 is built from 13 residues. As DNA, the CDR3 is TGCAGCGTTCACAAGCGGGACTACAATGAGCAGTTCTTC. Its protein product is CSVHKRDYNEQFF.

V usage is TRBV6-5 and J usage is TRBJ2-7, with 15 bases that match TRBD2. The CDR3 consists of 16 residues. Germline trimming cut 4 bases from V and 5 bases from J; bases unmatched to any gene: 6. Germline V gene sequence: CDR1 MNHEY, CDR2 SVGAGI. In DNA, the CDR3 is TGTGCCAGCAGTTTCGGGACTAGCGGGGGGTTTGACGAGCAGTACTTC. This translates into CASSFGTSGGFDEQYF.

The gene calls are TRBV14 and TRBJ2-7, with 7 bases fitting TRBD2. Germline CDR1 and CDR2: SGHDN and FVKESK. The CDR3 totals 14 residues. With 4 bases clipped from V and 6 bases from J, the junction kept 9 bases outside the gene matches. The CDR3 is CASSPFGLESEQYF. DNA for the CDR3: TGTGCCAGCAGCCCCTTCGGACTAGAAAGCGAGCAGTACTTC.